These 20 T cell receptor beta chains originate from one sample sequenced in a study of T cell repertoires in ileal Crohn's disease. Sequencing was performed with immunoSEQ multiplex PCR; in TCRdb, only in-frame clones are kept and a portion is missing. This sample has about 13,000 clones, with around two thirds found just once. Documented time point: neoterminal ileum biopsy at postoperative endoscopy, about 6 months after surgery. Sequenced sample: ileal tissue. These receptor sequences come from an adult with Crohn's disease.

The gene calls are TRBV4-1 and TRBJ2-7; 7 bases match TRBD1. This CDR3 region has 14 residues. V lost 1 base to trimming and J lost 0 bases; unmatched junction nucleotides: 0. CDR1 and CDR2 from the germline V gene are MGHRA and YSYEKL. Here the CDR3 DNA reads TGCGCCAGCAGCCAAGGGGACAGCTCCTACGAGCAGTACTTC. This encodes CASSQGDSSYEQYF.

V is TRBV6-1 and J is TRBJ1-2, with 8 bases matching TRBD1. The CDR3 has 14 residues. The V segment lost 8 bases and the J segment 5 bases; nucleotides outside the gene matches: 10. CDR1 MNHNS and CDR2 SASEGT come from the germline V gene. The CDR3 sequence is CASVQGGSRYGYTF. CDR3 DNA: TGTGCCAGCGTACAGGGGGGATCGAGATATGGCTACACCTTC.

The V call is TRBV29-1, the J call TRBJ2-7; 10 nucleotides align to TRBD1. V dropped 4 bases and J dropped 4; count of bases not matched to a gene: 7. This CDR3 is built from 14 residues. Germline CDR1 SQVTM, CDR2 ANQGSEA. This chain's CDR3 is CSVGDRGLRYEQYF. In DNA form, the CDR3 reads TGCAGCGTTGGAGACAGGGGGCTGAGGTACGAGCAGTACTTC.

The chain couples TRBV30 to TRBJ2-3, with TRBD2 matching over 9 bases. After removal of 3 bases from V and 0 bases from J, the junction contained 10 bases not matched to a gene. This CDR3 has 17 amino acids. Germline loops: CDR1 GTSNPN, CDR2 SVGIG (reference sequence). The CDR3 nucleotides are TGTGCCTGGAGCCCCCTAGGCGGGGGGGTGAGCACAGATACGCAGTATTTT. Its protein product is CAWSPLGGGVSTDTQYF.

This chain connects TRBV19 to TRBJ2-1; no firm D call. Germline loops: CDR1 LNHDA, CDR2 SQIVND (reference sequence). V lost 1 base and J 0 bases, leaving 13 bases between the germline ends. There are 17 residues in the CDR3. The CDR3 sequence is CASSIVFGQVSYNEQFF. The CDR3 nucleotides read TGTGCCAGTAGTATAGTTTTTGGGCAGGTCTCCTACAATGAGCAGTTCTTC.

The chain is built from TRBV7-9 and TRBJ2-7; D might be TRBD1 (5 bases). The CDR3 is 13 amino acids. V was clipped by 5 bases and J by 6 bases, with 14 bases between them. Germline assignment: CDR1 SEHNR and CDR2 FQNEAQ (reference sequence). The chain's CDR3 is CASSLLQDLEQYF. The CDR3 nucleotides read TGTGCCAGCAGCCTTCTACAGGATCTCGAGCAGTACTTC. Using reference TRBV7-9 and TRBJ2-7 for the parts outside the CDR3, the full variable domain is DTGVSQNPRHKITKRGQNVTFRCDPISEHNRLYWYRQTLGQGPEFLTYFQNEAQLEKSRLLSDRFSAERPKGSFSTLEIQRTEQGDSAMYLCASSLLQDLEQYFGPGTRLTVT.

This clone was observed a few times. One end of the junction fails to match germline, which may point to a read error. Other DNA sequences in this specimen translate into the identical CDR3. The J gene is TRBJ2-1, the V gene TRBV4-1, with D possibly called TRBD1 or TRBD2 (5 bases each). Germline V lookup: CDR1 MGHRA, CDR2 YSYEKL. The CDR3 sequence is 15 residues long. CDR3 amino acids: CASSQEGRVVDEQFF. The CDR3 nucleotides read TGTGCCAGCAGCCAAGAGGGACGAGTCGTAGATGAGCAGTTCTTC.

This chain connects TRBV10-3 to TRBJ1-1; D is unclear. V was shortened by 0 bases and J by 3 bases, with 5 bases between the two germline ends. This CDR3 region has 13 residues. The germline V gene encodes CDR1 ENHRY and CDR2 SYGVKD. The CDR3 DNA reads as TGTGCCATCAGTGAGTCCCAGGACACTGAAGCTTTCTTT. It is translated as CAISESQDTEAFF.

This clone was seen just once. The rearrangement joins TRBV27 to TRBJ2-5; a weak D match, TRBD2 (7 bases). Germline CDR1 MNHEY, CDR2 SMNVEV (reference sequence). The CDR3 length is 14 residues. V lost 8 bases to trimming and J lost 3 bases, with 16 bases between them. This CDR3 reads CASSHSGGEETQYF. The DNA for the CDR3 is TGTGCCAGCTCCCATTCGGGGGGCGAAGAGACCCAGTACTTC.

The V call is TRBV27, the J call TRBJ2-7; 10 bases agree with TRBD1. Germline CDR1 and CDR2: MNHEY and SMNVEV (reference sequence). CDR3 length equals 15 residues. With 4 bases clipped from V and 3 bases from J, the junction kept 6 bases outside the gene matches. DNA of the CDR3: TGTGCCAGCAGTTCCGACTGGACAGGGGGCTACGAGCAGTACTTC. It is translated as CASSSDWTGGYEQYF.

The CDR3 region has the DNA TGTGCCAGCAGCGCACAGGGGGCGAATGAGCAGTTCTTC. This encodes CASSAQGANEQFF. This chain connects TRBV7-9 to TRBJ2-1, with 9 positions matching TRBD1. Germline values: CDR1 SEHNR, CDR2 FQNEAQ (reference sequence). The CDR3 length is 13 residues. J lost 7 bases, V lost 5 bases, and 3 bases had no gene match.

The chain is built from TRBV2 and TRBJ2-3, with D tentatively TRBD1 (5 bases). Germline CDR1 SNHLY, CDR2 FYNNEI. The CDR3 runs 14 residues. The V end lost 8 bases, the J end lost 0 bases, and 12 bases lay between the germline ends. CDR3 nucleotides: TGTGCCAGCCCTCGACAGTCTAGCACAGATACGCAGTATTTT. It encodes CASPRQSSTDTQYF.

The J gene is TRBJ1-5, the V gene TRBV19; D not certain. The CDR3 covers 14 residues. The germline V gene encodes CDR1 LNHDA and CDR2 SQIVND (reference sequence). V lost 4 bases, J lost 0 bases, and 7 bases lay in between. The CDR3: CASSNSNSNQPQHF. CDR3 sequence (DNA): TGTGCCAGTAGTAACAGTAATAGCAATCAGCCCCAGCATTTT.

The chain joins TRBV5-1 to TRBJ1-6; D unresolved. CDR3 length: 21 amino acids. V was clipped by 5 bases and J by 0 bases, with 27 bases between them. Germline V lookup: CDR1 SGHRS, CDR2 YFSETQ. The CDR3 DNA reads TGCGCCAGCAGTTCCCGGGTAGTGGTCGGGTCCCAGAGCTCCTATAATTCACCCCTCCACTTT. This codes for CASSSRVVVGSQSSYNSPLHF. The full variable domain, in which reference TRBV5-1 and TRBJ1-6 provide the parts outside the CDR3, is KAGVTQTPRYLIKTRGQQVTLSCSPISGHRSVSWYQQTPGQGLQFLFEYFSETQRNKGNFPGRFSGRQFSNSRSEMNVSTLELGDSALYLCASSSRVVVGSQSSYNSPLHFGNGTRLTVT.

The chain combines TRBV11-2 with TRBJ2-3; D gene unclear. The V gene lost 0 bases and the J gene lost 7 bases, with 11 bases spanning the gap. This CDR3 region has 14 residues. Germline CDR1 and CDR2: SGHAT and FQNNGV. The CDR3 DNA reads as TGTGCCAGCAGCTTAGACTACACGGGTAATACGCAGTATTTT. Translating gives CASSLDYTGNTQYF.

The chain joins TRBV7-3 to TRBJ1-3, with D unresolved. Germline CDR1 reads SGHTA; CDR2 reads FQGTGA. This CDR3 comprises 13 residues. V lost 5 bases, J lost 2 bases, and 7 bases lay in between. Here the CDR3 reads CASSPAAGNTIYF. The CDR3 coding sequence is TGTGCCAGCAGCCCGGCGGCTGGAAACACCATATATTTT. The full variable domain, completed using reference TRBV7-3 and TRBJ1-3, is GAGVSQTPSNKVTEKGKYVELRCDPISGHTALYWYRQSLGQGPEFLIYFQGTGAADDSGLPNDRFFAVRPEGSVSTLKIQRTERGDSAVYLCASSPAAGNTIYFGEGSWLTVV.

This clone was seen a single time. The chain joins TRBV6-1 to TRBJ1-1; D possibly corresponds to TRBD1 (5 bases). The CDR3 sequence is 14 residues long. In germline, CDR1 is MNHNS, CDR2 SASEGT. V was shortened by 2 bases and J by 0 bases, with 7 bases between the two germline ends. CDR3 in DNA: TGTGCCAGCAGTGAAAGGGGAATGAACACTGAAGCTTTCTTT. It yields the protein CASSERGMNTEAFF.

This chain uses TRBV28 with TRBJ1-1; D might be TRBD1 (5 bases). The CDR3 totals 13 residues. Germline CDR1 reads MDHEN; CDR2 reads SYDVKM. The ends were cut back, 4 bases at V and 0 bases at J, with 6 bases in the middle. The CDR3: CASSSGLNTEAFF. DNA of the CDR3: TGTGCCAGCAGTTCAGGGTTGAACACTGAAGCTTTCTTT.

This chain links TRBV21-1 with TRBJ2-1; whether TRBD2, the table's D call, matches the DNA was not checked. TRBV21-1 is marked as a pseudogene. This CDR3 comprises 15 residues. The CDR3 DNA is TGTGCCAGCAGCAAAGATGAGGGTCCCTACAATGAGCAGTTCTTC. Amino acid sequence: CASSKDEGPYNEQFF.

The chain has TRBV6-4 and TRBJ2-1; 7 bases align to TRBD2. Trimming removed 4 bases from V and 0 bases from J; junction bases left unmatched: 6. Germline CDR1 is MRHNA and CDR2 is SNTAGT. This CDR3 is built from 16 residues. CDR3 in amino acids: CASSGAGDSSYNEQFF. CDR3 DNA: TGTGCCAGCAGTGGCGCGGGGGATAGCTCCTACAATGAGCAGTTCTTC.